This is a list of T cell receptor beta chains from one sample in a study of CD8 T cells in ankylosing spondylitis. Each CDR3 protein is one row after TCRdb ran MiXCR on the 5' RACE reads. The profile shows fewer than 550,000 distinct CDR3 sequences, under 5.5% of them singletons. The sequencing input was blood, either unsorted or a sorted T cell fraction (not recorded which). These receptors came from a male donor with ankylosing spondylitis. Both conserved end residues are part of each CDR3.

>TRBV7-2
CASSRDRLPGQPQHF
>TRBV7-9
CASTVGSGFENGYTF
>TRBV4-2
CASSARGGPSYEQYF
>TRBV27
CASSSGQGTYGYTF
>TRBV4-2
CASSQAYMGTYEQYF
>TRBV7-2
CASSPTGGLNEKLFF
>TRBV6-5
CASSYSTRGSYNSPLHF
>TRBV3-1
CASSQVQTGFAYEQYF
>TRBV28
CASRPRTGEATEAFF
>TRBV9
CASSVFGGELFF
>TRBV5-1
CASSLRTGGSNTEAFF
>TRBV18
CASSLQQGDEAFF
>TRBV7-9
CASSPTSGYYEQYF
>TRBV29-1
CSVGDTTQYF
>TRBV9
CASSSPGTGSTEQFF
>TRBV15
CATSRRKRLPGELFF
>TRBV18
CASSPGGKSYEQYF
>TRBV7-2
CASSLRVLRGNYGYTF
>TRBV6-2/TRBV6-3
CASSYPSTPGFDQPQHF
>TRBV11-2
CASSLRQGTSNTEAFF
>TRBV5-1
CASSLGQPGDTIYF
>TRBV29-1
CSVGARGAAGTF
>TRBV20-1
CSAGFRDRGHDEQYF
>TRBV4-3
CASSQGRGSVNEQYF
>TRBV20-1
CSARGRLAMRGQYF
>TRBV18
CASSPPSRAYGYTF
>TRBV27
CASTRDRVMNTEALF
>TRBV5-5
CASSPGLAGGFLHEQYF
>TRBV15
CATSRAGTTTEAFF